The 27 T cell receptor beta chains below come from one sample, sequenced in a study of cytomegalovirus exposure and HLA in healthy donors. Primers for the PCR totalled 60 Vbeta and 13 Jbeta. Using immunoSEQ multiplex PCR, the repertoire was profiled, and TCRdb retains in-frame clones only, with some absent. The data contain 150,000 to 200,000 clones, roughly 70% of them seen just once; the ten biggest clones take up 3%. The sequencing sample was made of PBMCs. The receptors here all came from a woman aged 50 to 65 in good health and CMV-seropositive.

The J gene is TRBJ2-2, the V gene TRBV7-6; 9 bases fit TRBD1. V was pared by 6 bases and J by 5 bases, with 7 bases of the junction left unmatched. The CDR3 has 15 amino acids. From germline, CDR1 is SGHVS and CDR2 FNYEAQ. CDR3 residues: CASRLRTGETGELFF. In nucleotides, the CDR3 is TGTGCCAGCAGGCTACGGACAGGGGAAACCGGGGAGCTGTTTTTT. The full variable domain, with the rest looked up from reference TRBV7-6 and TRBJ2-2, is GAGVSQSPRYKVTKRGQDVALRCDPISGHVSLYWYRQALGQGPEFLTYFNYEAQQDKSGLPNDRFSAERPEGSISTLTIQRTEQRDSAMYRCASRLRTGETGELFFGEGSRLTVL.

This chain uses TRBV29-1 with TRBJ1-5, with TRBD1 matching over 9 bases. In germline, CDR1 is SQVTM, CDR2 ANQGSEA. The CDR3 runs 18 residues. V trimming: 4 bases; J trimming: 6 bases; junction bases outside the gene matches: 19. CDR3 sequence reads: CSVGGSTGGVRFGQPQHF. The CDR3 DNA sequence: TGCAGCGTTGGAGGGTCAACAGGGGGCGTAAGGTTTGGTCAGCCCCAGCATTTT.

The V call is TRBV21-1, the J call TRBJ2-1; the DNA was not used to check the table's D call, TRBD1. TRBV21-1 is a known pseudogene. The CDR3 sequence is 17 residues long. CDR3 bases: TGTGCCAGCAGCAAAGCGCTATCAGGGACAGCCAACAATGAGCAGTTCTTC. Protein: CASSKALSGTANNEQFF.

The CDR3 here is CASSQERTGLGEKLFF. The CDR3 DNA reads TGTGCCAGCAGCCAAGAGCGGACAGGGCTTGGAGAAAAACTGTTTTTT. This chain uses TRBV14 with TRBJ1-4, with 8 bases aligning to TRBD1. The CDR3 consists of 16 residues. With V trimmed by 0 bases and J by 8 bases, 8 bases remained unmatched. Germline V gene sequence: CDR1 SGHDN, CDR2 FVKESK. Full variable domain (missing parts from reference TRBV14 and TRBJ1-4): EAGVTQFPSHSVIEKGQTVTLRCDPISGHDNLYWYRRVMGKEIKFLLHFVKESKQDESGMPNNRFLAERTGGTYSTLKVQPAELEDSGVYFCASSQERTGLGEKLFFGSGTQLSVL.

This rearrangement joins TRBV9 to TRBJ2-1; no clear D gene. CDR1 is SGDLS, CDR2 YYNGEE, per germline. V was shortened by 1 base and J by 13 bases, with 15 bases between the two germline ends. There are 13 residues in the CDR3. The CDR3 reads CASSVQVVSVQFF. For the CDR3, the DNA is TGTGCCAGCAGCGTACAAGTGGTTAGTGTTCAGTTCTTC. The whole variable domain, remainder taken from reference TRBV9 and TRBJ2-1, is DSGVTQTPKHLITATGQRVTLRCSPRSGDLSVYWYQQSLDQGLQFLIQYYNGEERAKGNILERFSAQQFPDLHSELNLSSLELGDSALYFCASSVQVVSVQFFGPGTRLTVL.

The chain carries TRBV29-1 and TRBJ2-2; 9 nucleotides align to TRBD1. CDR1 is SQVTM, CDR2 ANQGSEA, per germline. The V gene end was trimmed by 7 bases and the J gene end by 4 bases; junction bases not matched to a gene: 7. CDR3 length: 14 residues. The CDR3 sequence is CSGRQGVTTGELFF. The CDR3 DNA sequence: TGCAGCGGCCGACAGGGGGTGACCACCGGGGAGCTGTTTTTT.

Here the CDR3 reads CASSLLRTGGATNEKLFF. DNA of the CDR3: TGTGCCAGCAGCTTACTCCGGACAGGGGGTGCAACTAATGAAAAACTGTTTTTT. The V call is TRBV7-9, the J call TRBJ1-4, with 10 bases that match TRBD1. CDR1 is SEHNR, CDR2 FQNEAQ, per germline (reference sequence). This CDR3 has 18 residues. Trimming took 2 bases from V and 0 from J; bases not matched to a gene: 6.

This chain links TRBV15 with TRBJ2-2, with D maybe TRBD2 (5 bases). In germline, CDR1 is LNHNV, CDR2 YYDKDF (reference sequence). The CDR3 loop spans 16 amino acids. Trimming removed 0 bases at V and 2 bases at J, with 10 bases between. DNA for the CDR3: TGTGCCACCAGCAGAGATACCGGGGTAAACACCGGGGAGCTGTTTTTT. Protein product: CATSRDTGVNTGELFF.

The chain uses TRBV30 and TRBJ1-2; 7 nucleotides match TRBD1. Germline V gives CDR1 GTSNPN, CDR2 SVGIG (reference sequence). The CDR3 is 14 residues long. Trimming removed 5 bases from V and 4 bases from J; junction bases left unmatched: 10. The CDR3 region has the DNA TGTGCCTGGGTAACCAGGGGGAATAGCTATGGCTACACCTTC. This encodes CAWVTRGNSYGYTF.

The chain combines TRBV6-1 with TRBJ1-2; D not resolved. CDR3 length: 12 residues. Germline CDR1 MNHNS, CDR2 SASEGT. V lost 10 bases and J 4 bases, leaving 13 bases between the germline ends. CDR3 residues: CATSADIYGYTF. As DNA, the CDR3 is TGTGCCACTTCGGCCGACATCTATGGCTACACCTTC.

V usage is TRBV11-2 and J usage is TRBJ1-6; 8 bases match TRBD1. Germline loops: CDR1 SGHAT, CDR2 FQNNGV. V was pared by 5 bases and J by 9 bases, with 6 bases of the junction left unmatched. CDR3 length: 14 amino acids. The DNA of the CDR3 is TGTGCCAGCAGCCAAGACAGGGGTCGTTCACCCCTCCACTTT. Translated: CASSQDRGRSPLHF.

The chain is built from TRBV5-1 and TRBJ1-4; unclear D gene. Trimming stripped 3 bases from V and 5 bases from J, with 14 bases between. The length of the CDR3 is 15 residues. Germline V CDR1 and CDR2: SGHRS, YFSETQ. Here the CDR3 DNA reads TGCGCCAGCAGCTCCCGTGGAGGGCCGAATGAAAAACTGTTTTTT. Amino acids: CASSSRGGPNEKLFF.

This chain's CDR3 is CASSPGYPQAPNSPLHF. CDR3 DNA sequence: TGCGCCAGCAGCCCCGGCTACCCACAGGCCCCCAATTCACCCCTCCACTTT. The rearrangement joins TRBV5-1 to TRBJ1-6; perhaps TRBD1 as D (5 bases). Deletions cut 4 bases from V and 7 bases from J, with 21 bases between. This CDR3 is built from 17 residues. From germline, CDR1 is SGHRS and CDR2 YFSETQ.

The chain has TRBV7-2 and TRBJ1-4, with a possible D match to TRBD1 (6 bases). Germline loops: CDR1 SGHTA, CDR2 FQGNSA. This CDR3 contains 13 residues. V was clipped by 6 bases and J by 4 bases, with 9 bases between them. CDR3 amino acids: CASRRTVNEKLFF. CDR3 bases: TGTGCCAGCAGGAGGACAGTTAATGAAAAACTGTTTTTT.

The chain is built from TRBV6-1 and TRBJ1-5; weak D call: TRBD1 (6 bases). This CDR3 contains 14 residues. Trimming cost V 7 bases and J 4 bases, with 14 bases left between them. Germline CDR1 reads MNHNS; CDR2 reads SASEGT. CDR3 region: CASKNTQGNQPQHF. The CDR3 coding sequence is TGTGCCAGCAAAAACACACAGGGTAATCAGCCCCAGCATTTT.

V and J are TRBV4-2 and TRBJ2-3, with a weak D call TRBD2 (6 bases). The germline CDR1 and CDR2 sequences are LGHNA and YNFKEQ. Trimming pared 0 bases from V and 4 bases from J, leaving 17 bases between. The CDR3 loop spans 17 amino acids. CDR3 in DNA: TGTGCCAGCAGCCAAGATCTTGGGGGGTCTCTCGCAGATACGCAGTATTTT. Protein sequence: CASSQDLGGSLADTQYF.

The gene calls are TRBV7-2 and TRBJ2-5, with 9 bases fitting TRBD1. CDR3 length equals 17 residues. Germline V gene data show CDR1 as SGHTA and CDR2 as FQGNSA. The junction had 14 bases not matched to a gene; V was cut back by 4 bases and J by 5 bases. Written as DNA, the CDR3 is TGTGCCAGCAGCTCCCGCCTACAGGGGGCGGGTAGGGAGACCCAGTACTTC. It codes for CASSSRLQGAGRETQYF.

This clone came up a few times. The chain joins TRBV10-3 to TRBJ1-1, with 9 bases that match TRBD1. The junction had 4 bases not matched to a gene; V was cut back by 2 bases and J by 0 bases. The germline gives CDR1 ENHRY, CDR2 SYGVKD. The CDR3 covers 16 residues. CDR3 sequence reads: CAISERTGGMNTEAFF. In DNA form, the CDR3 reads TGTGCCATCAGTGAGAGAACAGGGGGCATGAACACTGAAGCTTTCTTT.

The chain couples TRBV6-5 to TRBJ2-5; TRBD1 agrees at 10 bases. After removal of 7 bases from V and 5 bases from J, the junction contained 10 bases not matched to a gene. The germline V gene has CDR1 MNHEY and CDR2 SVGAGI. This CDR3 is built from 15 residues. This chain's CDR3 is CASTRQGAKRETQYF. The CDR3 coding sequence is TGTGCCAGCACCCGACAGGGGGCGAAAAGGGAGACCCAGTACTTC.

The chain employs TRBV5-1 and TRBJ1-1; D is perhaps TRBD1 (5 bases). The CDR3 spans 15 residues. Germline V gene sequence: CDR1 SGHRS, CDR2 YFSETQ. V shed 3 bases and J shed 5 bases, with 17 bases lying between them. CDR3 nucleotide sequence: TGCGCCAGCAGCTCCTTTAGAGGGGAGGGGACTGAAGCTTTCTTT. Translation gives CASSSFRGEGTEAFF.

This clone was seen a handful of times. The chain employs TRBV19 and TRBJ2-2, with D hard to call. Per germline, CDR1 LNHDA and CDR2 SQIVND (reference sequence). Trimming cost V 4 bases and J 1 base, with 4 bases left between them. The CDR3 covers 13 residues. In DNA form, the CDR3 reads TGTGCCAGTAGTAACGGGAACACCGGGGAGCTGTTTTTT. Translation gives CASSNGNTGELFF.

The rearrangement joins TRBV6-1 to TRBJ2-3; the match to TRBD2 covers 9 bases. This CDR3 is built from 16 residues. Germline V gene data show CDR1 as MNHNS and CDR2 as SASEGT. The ends lost 3 bases at V and 4 bases at J; junction bases unmatched: 8. For the CDR3, the DNA is TGTGCCAGCAGTGACGGGGCTAGCGGGGAGGCAGATACGCAGTATTTT. It yields the protein CASSDGASGEADTQYF.

The J gene is TRBJ2-3, the V gene TRBV4-1; D not resolved. Trimming left V 0 bases short and J 10 bases short, with 14 bases between. The CDR3 covers 14 residues. CDR1 and CDR2 from the germline V gene are MGHRA and YSYEKL. CDR3 bases: TGCGCCAGCAGCCAAGAAATTGGCGAGCGTCCGCAGTATTTT. Protein: CASSQEIGERPQYF.

As DNA, the CDR3 is TGTGCCAGCAGCTTAGACAGGGGGCCTTACTACGAGCAGTACTTC. Encoded protein: CASSLDRGPYYEQYF. V gene TRBV11-2 combines with J gene TRBJ2-7, with TRBD1 matching over 8 bases. The CDR3 is made up of 15 amino acids. The germline CDR1 and CDR2 sequences are SGHAT and FQNNGV. The V gene end was trimmed by 0 bases and the J gene end by 3 bases; junction bases not matched to a gene: 4.

The CDR3 here is CASSQSGQWTGELFF. The DNA for the CDR3 is TGCGCCAGCAGCCAATCAGGACAATGGACCGGGGAGCTGTTTTTT. The V and J genes are TRBV4-1 and TRBJ2-2, with TRBD1 as a possible D gene (5 bases). This CDR3 region has 15 residues. Trimming removed 2 bases at V and 5 bases at J, with 12 bases between. Germline CDR1 MGHRA, CDR2 YSYEKL.

The chain is built from TRBV7-9 and TRBJ1-1; 9 nucleotides align to TRBD1. V lost 5 bases and J lost 4; bases outside the gene matches: 8. The CDR3 extends over 15 amino acids. Germline V CDR1 and CDR2: SEHNR, FQNEAQ (reference sequence). CDR3 in amino acids: CASSTTQGAGTEAFF. The CDR3 bases are TGTGCCAGCAGCACCACACAGGGGGCGGGCACTGAAGCTTTCTTT.

The chain uses TRBV2 and TRBJ1-5; 8 bases are shared with TRBD1. CDR1 and CDR2 (germline): SNHLY, FYNNEI. This CDR3 contains 13 residues. V lost 7 bases to trimming and J lost 2 bases; unmatched junction nucleotides: 1. The CDR3 nucleotides read TGTGCCAGCAAGGACAGGGGCAATCAGCCCCAGCATTTT. Protein product: CASKDRGNQPQHF. Supplemented by reference TRBV2 and TRBJ1-5, the full variable domain reads EPEVTQTPSHQVTQMGQEVILRCVPISNHLYFYWYRQILGQKVEFLVSFYNNEISEKSEIFDDQFSVERPDGSNFTLKIRSTKLEDSAMYFCASKDRGNQPQHFGDGTRLSIL.